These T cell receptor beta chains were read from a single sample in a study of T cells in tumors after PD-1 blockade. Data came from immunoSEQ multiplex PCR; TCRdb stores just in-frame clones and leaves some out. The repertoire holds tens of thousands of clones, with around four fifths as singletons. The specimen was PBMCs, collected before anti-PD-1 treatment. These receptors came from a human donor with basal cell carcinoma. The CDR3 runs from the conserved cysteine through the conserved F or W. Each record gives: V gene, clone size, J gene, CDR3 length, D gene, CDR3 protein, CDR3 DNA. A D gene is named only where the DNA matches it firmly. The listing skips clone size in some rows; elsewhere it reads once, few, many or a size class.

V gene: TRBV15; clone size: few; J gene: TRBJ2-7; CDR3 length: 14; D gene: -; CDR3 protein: CATSPSRLQGEQYF; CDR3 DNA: TGTGCCACCAGTCCCTCCCGCCTTCAGGGCGAGCAGTACTTC
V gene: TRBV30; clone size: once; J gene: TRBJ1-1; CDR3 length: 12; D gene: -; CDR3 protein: CAWSLVNTEAFF; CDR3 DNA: TGTGCCTGGAGTCTGGTGAACACTGAAGCTTTCTTT
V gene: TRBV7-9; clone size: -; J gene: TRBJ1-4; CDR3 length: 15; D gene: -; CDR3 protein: CASSLARQQNEKLFF; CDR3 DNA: TGTGCCAGCAGCTTAGCGCGACAGCAGAATGAAAAACTGTTTTTT
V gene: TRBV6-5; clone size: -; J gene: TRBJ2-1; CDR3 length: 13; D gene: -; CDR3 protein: CASSSNQNNEQFF; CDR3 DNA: TGTGCCAGCAGTTCCAACCAGAACAATGAGCAGTTCTTC
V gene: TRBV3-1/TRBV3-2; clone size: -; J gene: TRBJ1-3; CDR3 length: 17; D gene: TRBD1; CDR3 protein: CASSYPKTGGHGNTIYF; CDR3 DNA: TGTGCCAGCAGCTACCCCAAGACAGGGGGCCACGGAAACACCATATATTTT
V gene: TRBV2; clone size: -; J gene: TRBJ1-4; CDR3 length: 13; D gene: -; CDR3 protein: CASKAELNEKLFF; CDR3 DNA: TGTGCCAGCAAGGCGGAACTGAATGAAAAACTGTTTTTT
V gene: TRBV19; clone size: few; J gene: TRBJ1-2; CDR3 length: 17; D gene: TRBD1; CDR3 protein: CAPQVMGQREKNYGYTF; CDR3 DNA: TGTGCCCCCCAAGTCATGGGACAGCGTGAAAAAAACTATGGCTACACCTTC
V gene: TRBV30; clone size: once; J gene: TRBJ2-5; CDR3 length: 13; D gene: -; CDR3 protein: CAWTLEYQETQYF; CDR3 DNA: TGTGCCTGGACTCTAGAGTACCAAGAGACCCAGTACTTC
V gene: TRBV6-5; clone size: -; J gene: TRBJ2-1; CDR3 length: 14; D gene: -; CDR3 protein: CASRARGSYNEQFF; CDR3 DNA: TGTGCCAGCAGGGCGAGGGGGTCCTACAATGAGCAGTTCTTC
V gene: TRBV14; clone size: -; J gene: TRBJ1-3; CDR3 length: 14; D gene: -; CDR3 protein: CASSLDLSGNTIYF; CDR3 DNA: TGTGCCAGCAGCCTGGACCTCTCTGGAAACACCATATATTTT
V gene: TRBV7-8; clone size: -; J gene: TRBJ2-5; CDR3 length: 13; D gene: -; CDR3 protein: CASSLRGLETQYF; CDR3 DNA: TGTGCCAGCAGCTTAAGAGGGCTTGAGACCCAGTACTTC
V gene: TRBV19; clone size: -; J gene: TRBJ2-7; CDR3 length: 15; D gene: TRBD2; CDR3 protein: CASSFSSGGSYEQYF; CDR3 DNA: TGTGCCAGTAGTTTCTCTAGCGGGGGCTCCTACGAGCAGTACTTC